What follows are 10 T cell receptor beta chains derived from one specimen sequenced in a study of blood T cell repertoires in COVID-19. Some clones are missing from TCRdb's copy, which holds only in-frame ones; the method was immunoSEQ multiplex PCR. The sample records over 15,000 clones, approximately 88% being singletons. The sample comprised peripheral blood. The receptors were gathered from a human donor in a cohort sampled during active COVID-19.

This chain joins TRBV6-5 and TRBJ1-1, with 8 nucleotides matching TRBD1. J was trimmed by 4 bases and V by 4 bases; bases with no gene match: 5. Germline V lookup: CDR1 MNHEY, CDR2 SVGAGI. CDR3 length: 14 amino acids. This CDR3 is CASSLNRGITEAFF. CDR3 DNA sequence: TGTGCCAGCAGTTTAAACAGGGGGATCACTGAAGCTTTCTTT.

The chain has TRBV2 and TRBJ2-7; TRBD1 matches 7 bases. V lost 10 bases and J lost 0; bases outside the gene matches: 18. Looked up from germline, CDR1 is SNHLY and CDR2 is FYNNEI. The CDR3 is 17 amino acids. The CDR3 nucleotides are TGTGCCACCCGAAGATCAAGATCGGGGACAGCCTCCTACGAGCAGTACTTC. It yields the protein CATRRSRSGTASYEQYF.

The chain couples TRBV7-3 to TRBJ2-3, with 9 bases lining up with TRBD1. With 4 bases clipped from V and 4 bases from J, the junction kept 3 bases outside the gene matches. The CDR3 runs 14 residues. Germline V CDR1 and CDR2: SGHTA, FQGTGA. CDR3 coding DNA: TGTGCCAGCAGCTCAGGACAGGGGTCAGATACGCAGTATTTT. Protein product: CASSSGQGSDTQYF.

The chain couples TRBV5-1 to TRBJ1-1; D might be TRBD1 (6 bases). V was trimmed by 0 bases and J by 5 bases, leaving 11 bases between them. The CDR3 consists of 14 residues. Germline V CDR1 and CDR2: SGHRS, YFSETQ. The CDR3 sequence: CASSLEGGETEAFF. CDR3 coding DNA: TGCGCCAGCAGCTTGGAAGGGGGAGAGACTGAAGCTTTCTTT.

The rearrangement joins TRBV14 to TRBJ2-7; 9 nucleotides agree with TRBD1. V was pared by 0 bases and J by 4 bases, with 7 bases of the junction left unmatched. The CDR3 has 16 residues. Germline V gene data show CDR1 as SGHDN and CDR2 as FVKESK. This CDR3 reads CASSQELGQGIYEQYF. CDR3 coding DNA: TGTGCCAGCAGCCAAGAATTAGGACAGGGGATATACGAGCAGTACTTC.

The chain uses TRBV25-1 and TRBJ2-5, with 10 bases that match TRBD2. The ends lost 2 bases at V and 1 base at J; junction bases unmatched: 1. The CDR3 totals 15 residues. Germline CDR1 and CDR2: MGHDK and SYGVNS. This CDR3 reads CASSEVAGGQETQYF. The CDR3, as DNA: TGTGCCAGCAGTGAAGTAGCGGGGGGCCAAGAGACCCAGTACTTC.

Comments on this clone: It is likely a read error, because the conserved phenylalanine at the end of the CDR3 is missing. The limits of the CDR3 on the DNA are not certain, so only TCRdb's listed CDR3 is given. Here the CDR3 reads CASSLVGQTIL. The rearrangement joins TRBV12-3 or TRBV12-4 to TRBJ1-1; the table names TRBD1, a call not compared with the DNA. Termini included, the CDR3 measures 11 amino acids.

The chain has TRBV6-5 and TRBJ1-2; weak D call: TRBD1 (5 bases). The CDR3 is made up of 16 amino acids. Trimming took off 0 bases at V and 0 bases at J, with 11 bases between the two ends. CDR1 and CDR2 from the germline V gene are MNHEY and SVGAGI. The CDR3 DNA sequence: TGTGCCAGCAGTTACTCGGCGACAGCCTCTAACTATGGCTACACCTTC. It codes for CASSYSATASNYGYTF.

This clone was found once. The V and J genes are TRBV28 and TRBJ1-5; D perhaps matches TRBD1 (5 bases). This CDR3 is built from 14 residues. The germline V gene encodes CDR1 MDHEN and CDR2 SYDVKM. V lost 6 bases and J 1 base, leaving 10 bases between the germline ends. The DNA of the CDR3 is TGTGCCAGCAGACCAGACAGAAGCAATCAGCCCCAGCATTTT. Translating gives CASRPDRSNQPQHF.

CDR3: CASSPNRPTNEKLFF. The CDR3 coding sequence is TGCGCCAGCAGCCCGAACAGACCAACTAATGAAAAACTGTTTTTT. The chain uses TRBV10-2 and TRBJ1-4; no firm D call. The CDR3 totals 15 residues. V dropped 6 bases and J dropped 0 bases, with 11 bases sitting between them. Germline values: CDR1 WSHSY, CDR2 SAAADI.